The 15 T cell receptor beta chains in this list originate from one sample, sequenced in a study of T cells after yellow fever vaccination. TCRdb processed the 5' RACE reads anew with MiXCR; each CDR3 protein has one entry. The table has about 69,000 distinct CDR3 sequences, approximately 5.9% seen once. The sample in question was CD4+ T cells sorted from PBMCs, obtained roughly 14 days after the first yellow fever vaccination. The source of these receptors is a young man who received the YFV17D yellow fever vaccine.

This clonotype was counted many times. The chain uses TRBV28 and TRBJ1-6; no definite D call. The CDR3 extends over 15 amino acids. CDR1 is MDHEN, CDR2 SYDVKM, per germline. Trimming left V 2 bases short and J 7 bases short, with 12 bases between. CDR3 protein: CASSLPAGLNSPLHF. For the CDR3, the DNA is TGTGCCAGCAGTTTACCGGCCGGCCTGAATTCACCCCTCCACTTT. The variable domain in full, with the rest retrieved from reference TRBV28 and TRBJ1-6, is DVKVTQSSRYLVKRTGEKVFLECVQDMDHENMFWYRQDPGLGLRLIYFSYDVKMKEKGDIPEGYSVSREKKERFSLILESASTNQTSMYLCASSLPAGLNSPLHFGNGTRLTVT.

With respect to this clonotype: Mismatch with germline at one junction end may stem from a read error. The chain employs TRBV5-1 and TRBJ2-5, with 7 positions matching TRBD2. Germline V gene data show CDR1 as SGHRS and CDR2 as YFSETQ. This CDR3 is 12 amino acids long. Here the CDR3 DNA reads TGCGCCAGCAGCCCGGGGGGTGAGAGCCAGTACTTC. Its protein product is CASSPGGESQYF.

This clonotype showed up many times. The chain couples TRBV30 to TRBJ2-7; TRBD1 agrees at 9 bases. In germline, CDR1 is GTSNPN, CDR2 SVGIG (reference sequence). The V and J ends lost 5 bases and 2 bases, in that order; junction bases with no gene match: 4. The CDR3 is 13 amino acids. The CDR3 here is CAWAGTGTYEQYF. CDR3 nucleotides: TGTGCCTGGGCTGGGACAGGGACCTACGAGCAGTACTTC.

In this sample, this clonotype turned up many times. This chain uses TRBV18 with TRBJ1-1; 10 nucleotides align to TRBD1. CDR3 length: 16 residues. CDR1 is KGHSH, CDR2 LQKENI, per germline. The V segment lost 5 bases and the J segment 1 base; nucleotides outside the gene matches: 7. The CDR3 sequence is CASSIRTGGKNTEAFF. The DNA for the CDR3 is TGTGCCAGCTCAATTAGGACAGGGGGTAAGAACACTGAAGCTTTCTTT. Full variable domain (outside the CDR3, taken from reference TRBV18 and TRBJ1-1): NAGVMQNPRHLVRRRGQEARLRCSPMKGHSHVYWYRQLPEEGLKFMVYLQKENIIDESGMPKERFSAEFPKEGPSILRIQQVVRGDSAAYFCASSIRTGGKNTEAFFGQGTRLTVV.

In this sample, this clonotype turned up many times. The rearrangement uses TRBV5-1 and TRBJ2-3; weak D call: TRBD1 (5 bases). From germline, CDR1 is SGHRS and CDR2 YFSETQ. V was trimmed by 5 bases and J by 0 bases, leaving 13 bases between them. CDR3 length: 15 residues. The CDR3 here is CASSSQGTSTDTQYF. CDR3 nucleotides: TGCGCCAGCAGTTCTCAGGGTACTAGCACAGATACGCAGTATTTT.

The sample holds many counts of this clonotype. The chain couples TRBV7-9 to TRBJ1-1; no reliable D call. Trimming left V 2 bases short and J 1 base short, with 5 bases between. Germline CDR1 is SEHNR and CDR2 is FQNEAQ (reference sequence). The CDR3 contains 13 residues. CDR3 coding DNA: TGTGCCAGCAGCTTAATACGGAACACTGAAGCTTTCTTT. Amino acids: CASSLIRNTEAFF. Looking up the rest from reference TRBV7-9 and TRBJ1-1 gives the full variable domain: DTGVSQNPRHKITKRGQNVTFRCDPISEHNRLYWYRQTLGQGPEFLTYFQNEAQLEKSRLLSDRFSAERPKGSFSTLEIQRTEQGDSAMYLCASSLIRNTEAFFGQGTRLTVV.

The table lists this clonotype with a few counts. A much more abundant neighbour one base away suggests this may be a read error. The rearrangement uses TRBV6-1 and TRBJ1-5, with 7 bases lining up with TRBD1. The CDR3 runs 14 residues. Germline V gene lookup returns CDR1 MNHNS and CDR2 SASEGT. CDR3 residues: CASRSGTDNHPQHF. The CDR3 DNA is TGTGCCAGCAGGTCCGGGACAGACAATCATCCCCAGCATTTT.

This clonotype was counted ten times or more. The chain recombines TRBV2 with TRBJ2-3; D remains unclear. V was clipped by 0 bases and J by 1 base, with 11 bases between them. The CDR3 has 16 residues. The germline gives CDR1 SNHLY, CDR2 FYNNEI. CDR3 DNA sequence: TGTGCCAGCAGTGAAGCATGGCGGATCGGCACAGATACGCAGTATTTT. Amino acid sequence: CASSEAWRIGTDTQYF.

The table lists this clonotype with many counts. As DNA, the CDR3 is TGTGCCAGCAGCTTAGCGGGAGGACAGCTGAACACTGAAGCTTTCTTT. Translation: CASSLAGGQLNTEAFF. The V call is TRBV7-6, the J call TRBJ1-1; a possible D gene is TRBD1 (6 bases). The CDR3 sequence is 16 residues long. Germline V gene lookup returns CDR1 SGHVS and CDR2 FNYEAQ. V lost 0 bases and J 0 bases, leaving 11 bases between the germline ends. Drawing the rest from reference TRBV7-6 and TRBJ1-1, the complete variable domain is GAGVSQSPRYKVTKRGQDVALRCDPISGHVSLYWYRQALGQGPEFLTYFNYEAQQDKSGLPNDRFSAERPEGSISTLTIQRTEQRDSAMYRCASSLAGGQLNTEAFFGQGTRLTVV.

This clonotype was seen ten or more times. The chain joins TRBV10-1 to TRBJ1-2; D ambiguous. CDR1 is WNHNN and CDR2 is SYGVQD in the germline V gene (reference sequence). The CDR3 loop spans 10 amino acids. V lost 7 bases and J lost 4, with 4 bases in between. The chain's CDR3 is CASTGYGYTF. For the CDR3, the DNA is TGCGCCAGCACAGGCTATGGCTACACCTTC.

This clonotype was counted at least ten times. This chain links TRBV7-8 with TRBJ2-3; TRBD1 matches 8 bases. Germline V gene sequence: CDR1 SGHVS, CDR2 FQNEAQ. Germline trimming cut 5 bases from V and 1 base from J; bases unmatched to any gene: 17. The CDR3 has 19 amino acids. CDR3 sequence: CASSQNMKRTGQGTDTQYF. CDR3 DNA: TGTGCCAGCAGCCAAAACATGAAAAGGACGGGACAGGGCACAGATACGCAGTATTTT.

This clonotype has at least ten counts. The V and J genes are TRBV15 and TRBJ1-1; D may be TRBD1 (5 bases). This CDR3 spans 15 amino acids. V lost 1 base to trimming and J lost 0 bases, with 9 bases between them. Germline V gene data show CDR1 as LNHNV and CDR2 as YYDKDF (reference sequence). The CDR3 DNA is TGTGCCACCAGCAGAGTCCAGGGAGTGAACACTGAAGCTTTCTTT. Translated: CATSRVQGVNTEAFF.

In its sample, this clonotype was seen many times. The J gene is TRBJ1-2, the V gene TRBV29-1; D is unresolved. Germline lookup yields CDR1 SQVTM and CDR2 ANQGSEA. Between the trimmed V and J ends, which lost 8 bases and 10 bases, there was a span of 8 bases. The CDR3 runs 8 residues. The CDR3 protein is CSLGDYTF. CDR3 bases: TGCAGCTTGGGCGACTACACCTTC. Full variable domain (remainder filled in from reference TRBV29-1 and TRBJ1-2): SAVISQKPSRDICQRGTSLTIQCQVDSQVTMMFWYRQQPGQSLTLIATANQGSEATYESGFVIDKFPISRPNLTFSTLTVSNMSPEDSSIYLCSLGDYTFGSGTRLTVV.

This clonotype appeared a few times. The chain joins TRBV27 to TRBJ1-2, with D possibly being TRBD1 (5 bases). The CDR3 is made up of 14 amino acids. V gave up 3 bases and J gave up 5 bases, with 13 bases separating them. CDR1 and CDR2 (germline): MNHEY, SMNVEV (reference sequence). The DNA for the CDR3 is TGTGCCAGCAGTTTGGGACGGGAGATTTATGGCTACACCTTC. Protein sequence: CASSLGREIYGYTF.

This clonotype has at least ten counts. The chain links TRBV28 to TRBJ2-7; D gene ambiguous. CDR1 and CDR2 from the germline V gene are MDHEN and SYDVKM. V lost 3 bases, J lost 2 bases, and 8 bases lay in between. The length of the CDR3 is 13 residues. In DNA, the CDR3 is TGTGCCAGCAGTTTCCGACTTACCTACGAGCAGTACGTC. Its translation is CASSFRLTYEQYV.